Shown below are 32 T cell receptor beta chains from a single sample sequenced in a study of shared clonotypes between healthy human individuals. TCRdb's copy holds only in-frame clones and misses some; the assay was immunoSEQ multiplex PCR. The data contain over a million clones, approximately 78% of them singletons. The sequencing input was memory CD4+ T cells from PBMCs. Specified subset: CD45RA-negative fraction. The receptors come from a man between 18 and 35 years old in good health. Some clones in this sample may be carry-over from other donors' samples.

This chain uses TRBV2 with TRBJ1-2; TRBD1 matches 9 bases. Germline values: CDR1 SNHLY, CDR2 FYNNEI. Losses at the gene ends were 6 bases for V and 7 bases for J; bases not matched to a gene: 9. CDR3 length: 14 amino acids. CDR3 protein: CASRLDRGRAGYTF. DNA for the CDR3: TGTGCCAGCAGACTCGACAGGGGGAGGGCTGGCTACACCTTC.

This chain uses TRBV29-1 with TRBJ1-5; no clear D gene. Trimming removed 4 bases at V and 3 bases at J, with 13 bases between. Germline loops: CDR1 SQVTM, CDR2 ANQGSEA. CDR3 size: 14 residues. The CDR3 loop is CSVVSGSHNQPQHF. CDR3 nucleotide sequence: TGCAGCGTTGTTTCCGGTAGCCACAATCAGCCCCAGCATTTT. Full variable domain (remainder filled in from reference TRBV29-1 and TRBJ1-5): SAVISQKPSRDICQRGTSLTIQCQVDSQVTMMFWYRQQPGQSLTLIATANQGSEATYESGFVIDKFPISRPNLTFSTLTVSNMSPEDSSIYLCSVVSGSHNQPQHFGDGTRLSIL.

The chain carries TRBV19 and TRBJ2-5; D gene ambiguous. Trimming removed 5 bases at V and 1 base at J, with 8 bases between. This CDR3 is 13 amino acids long. The V gene's germline CDR1 is LNHDA and CDR2 SQIVND (reference sequence). CDR3 residues: CASSVRTQETQYF. In DNA form, the CDR3 reads TGTGCCAGTAGTGTCAGGACCCAAGAGACCCAGTACTTC. The full variable domain, completed using reference TRBV19 and TRBJ2-5, is DGGITQSPKYLFRKEGQNVTLSCEQNLNHDAMYWYRQDPGQGLRLIYYSQIVNDFQKGDIAEGYSVSREKKESFPLTVTSAQKNPTAFYLCASSVRTQETQYFGPGTRLLVL.

V and J are TRBV6-5 and TRBJ1-5, with a possible D match to TRBD1 (6 bases). CDR1 and CDR2 from the germline V gene are MNHEY and SVGAGI. Deletions cut 4 bases from V and 9 bases from J, with 16 bases between. CDR3 length: 14 amino acids. In DNA form, the CDR3 reads TGTGCCAGCAGTTTGGGCAGGGGTTCGCGGCCCCAGCATTTT. Translation gives CASSLGRGSRPQHF.

This clone was detected only a few times. J is TRBJ2-7 and V is TRBV7-9, with D unclear. The CDR3 covers 13 residues. Trimming removed 5 bases from V and 9 bases from J, with 17 bases in between. Per the germline V gene, CDR1 is SEHNR and CDR2 is FQNEAQ (reference sequence). The CDR3 region has the DNA TGTGCCAGCAGCCCCCACGGCGCTGGCGTGCAGTACTTC. It encodes CASSPHGAGVQYF.

The chain joins TRBV18 to TRBJ2-2; TRBD1 agrees at 9 bases. Germline-derived CDR1 and CDR2 are KGHSH and LQKENI. This CDR3 has 17 residues. V lost 0 bases, J lost 5 bases, and 7 bases stayed unmatched. CDR3 sequence (DNA): TGTGCCAGCTCACCACCTCGGGGACAGGGAGGAACCGGGGAGCTGTTTTTT. Amino acids: CASSPPRGQGGTGELFF.

The chain has TRBV27 and TRBJ1-2; a possible D gene is TRBD1 (5 bases). V was cut by 0 bases and J by 6 bases, with 8 bases left in between. The germline CDR1 and CDR2 sequences are MNHEY and SMNVEV (reference sequence). CDR3 size: 13 residues. The CDR3 DNA sequence: TGTGCCAGCAGTTTATCTGGGGCTCATGGCTACACCTTC. It codes for CASSLSGAHGYTF.

The chain is built from TRBV9 and TRBJ2-5; 8 bases are a match to TRBD1. CDR3 size: 14 residues. Germline trimming cut 1 base from V and 4 bases from J; bases unmatched to any gene: 3. The germline gives CDR1 SGDLS, CDR2 YYNGEE. The CDR3 DNA reads TGTGCCAGCAGCGTATCGACAGGGGTAGAGACCCAGTACTTC. It translates to CASSVSTGVETQYF.

Details on this clone: The sample contains more than one DNA sequence encoding this CDR3. This chain connects TRBV20-1 to TRBJ2-3; D is undetermined. Trimming stripped 3 bases from V and 8 bases from J, with 6 bases between. The CDR3 runs 10 residues. The germline V gene encodes CDR1 DFQATT and CDR2 SNEGSKA (reference sequence). In DNA, the CDR3 is TGCAGTGCTAGCACCCGTACGCAGTATTTT. It is translated as CSASTRTQYF.

V and J are TRBV6-6 and TRBJ1-5; unclear D gene. Trimming cost V 0 bases and J 0 bases, with 9 bases left between them. CDR1 is MNHNY, CDR2 SVGAGI, per germline (reference sequence). The CDR3 runs 16 residues. CDR3 sequence reads: CASSYSWGDSNQPQHF. The CDR3 DNA follows: TGTGCCAGCAGTTACTCGTGGGGTGATAGCAATCAGCCCCAGCATTTT.

CDR3 loop: CASSLSSPRTSETQYF. The CDR3 bases are TGCGCCAGCAGCTTGTCTAGCCCTCGTACTTCTGAGACCCAGTACTTC. The rearrangement links TRBV5-1 to TRBJ2-5; perhaps TRBD2 as D (5 bases). The CDR3 has 16 amino acids. The germline gives CDR1 SGHRS, CDR2 YFSETQ. Trimming took off 1 base at V and 5 bases at J, with 18 bases between the two ends.

This chain joins TRBV6-5 and TRBJ2-1, with 12 bases aligning to TRBD2. The germline V gene has CDR1 MNHEY and CDR2 SVGAGI. The CDR3 totals 15 residues. V dropped 6 bases and J dropped 6; count of bases not matched to a gene: 6. As DNA, the CDR3 is TGTGCCAGCAGCTGGACTAGCGGGACTCCCAATGAGCAGTTCTTC. This gives the protein CASSWTSGTPNEQFF.

The CDR3 DNA sequence: TGTGCCAGCAGTTTTATCTCGTTGAAAGGGTACACTGAAGCTTTCTTT. The encoded protein is CASSFISLKGYTEAFF. The chain is built from TRBV27 and TRBJ1-1; D gene uncertain. Trimming cost V 3 bases and J 3 bases, with 17 bases left between them. Per the germline V gene, CDR1 is MNHEY and CDR2 is SMNVEV (reference sequence). The CDR3 is 16 residues long.

The rearrangement joins TRBV5-5 to TRBJ2-5; D is uncertain. Trimming pared 4 bases from V and 1 base from J, leaving 5 bases between. Germline V lookup: CDR1 SGHKS, CDR2 YYEKEE (reference sequence). This CDR3 has 12 amino acids. CDR3 in DNA: TGTGCCAGCAGCGGAATCCAAGAGACCCAGTACTTC. This gives the protein CASSGIQETQYF.

The chain uses TRBV5-4 and TRBJ2-3; 12 positions agree with TRBD2. V lost 3 bases and J lost 4; bases outside the gene matches: 6. This CDR3 has 16 amino acids. Germline V gives CDR1 SGHNT, CDR2 YYREEE (reference sequence). In DNA, the CDR3 is TGTGCCAGCAGCTCGAGACTAGCGGGAGTGGCAGATACGCAGTATTTT. Protein product: CASSSRLAGVADTQYF.

The chain carries TRBV2 and TRBJ2-7; no definite D call. V dropped 4 bases and J dropped 5 bases, with 9 bases sitting between them. CDR3 length: 12 amino acids. In germline, CDR1 is SNHLY, CDR2 FYNNEI. The CDR3 sequence is CASSAPLHEQYF. CDR3 nucleotides: TGTGCCAGCAGTGCCCCCCTGCACGAGCAGTACTTC.

V is TRBV19 and J is TRBJ2-3; D may correspond to TRBD1 or TRBD2 (5 bases each). CDR1 and CDR2 (germline): LNHDA, SQIVND (reference sequence). V was cut by 9 bases and J by 2 bases, with 12 bases left in between. This CDR3 has 13 residues. CDR3: CASGATYTDTQYF. CDR3 nucleotides: TGTGCCAGCGGGGCTACCTACACAGATACGCAGTATTTT.

In its sample, this clone was seen a few times. The CDR3 nucleotides read TGTGCCAGCAGTCCGCCGACAGGGCTCTCCTACGAGCAGTACTTC. This translates into CASSPPTGLSYEQYF. The chain couples TRBV28 to TRBJ2-5; TRBD1 aligns across 7 bases. The DNA end favors TRBJ2-7, so the J call may be wrong. The germline V gene has CDR1 MDHEN and CDR2 SYDVKM. The CDR3 loop spans 15 amino acids.

The chain is built from TRBV29-1 and TRBJ2-5, with unresolved D. Trimming pared 4 bases from V and 1 base from J, leaving 13 bases between. Germline CDR1 and CDR2: SQVTM and ANQGSEA. The CDR3 totals 14 residues. The CDR3 loop is CSVGVGNPQETQYF. CDR3 sequence (DNA): TGCAGCGTTGGGGTGGGGAATCCCCAAGAGACCCAGTACTTC.

This clone has a handful of counts. The chain employs TRBV19 and TRBJ1-1; possible D gene TRBD1, 6 bases. This CDR3 spans 13 amino acids. V lost 3 bases, J lost 5 bases, and 10 bases lay in between. Germline CDR1 is LNHDA and CDR2 is SQIVND (reference sequence). This chain's CDR3 is CASSIRGETEAFF. The CDR3 coding sequence is TGTGCCAGTAGTATCAGGGGTGAGACTGAAGCTTTCTTT.

As for this clone: The sample has other DNA sequences that encode this CDR3 too. The rearrangement joins TRBV28 to TRBJ2-5; D is perhaps TRBD1 (5 bases). Germline loops: CDR1 MDHEN, CDR2 SYDVKM. The CDR3 contains 14 residues. V lost 2 bases, J lost 5 bases, and 12 bases lay in between. The DNA for the CDR3 is TGTGCCAGCAGTTTAGCTGGGGCAGGGGAGACCCAGTACTTC. Its protein product is CASSLAGAGETQYF.

The rearrangement links TRBV30 to TRBJ2-5; D might be TRBD1 or TRBD2, each matching 5 bases. The germline V and J ends were trimmed by 1 base and 1 base, with 16 bases remaining between them. The CDR3 covers 16 residues. Looked up from germline, CDR1 is GTSNPN and CDR2 is SVGIG (reference sequence). The DNA of the CDR3 is TGTGCCTGGAGTGGCGTCGGGACGGCACTCCAAGAGACCCAGTACTTC. Its translation is CAWSGVGTALQETQYF.

The chain links TRBV7-9 to TRBJ2-1; no firm D call. Germline assignment: CDR1 SEHNR and CDR2 FQNEAQ (reference sequence). The germline V and J ends were trimmed by 3 bases and 5 bases, with 8 bases remaining between them. This CDR3 is 13 amino acids long. CDR3 amino acids: CASSLIVDNEQFF. The CDR3 nucleotides read TGTGCCAGCAGCTTGATTGTTGACAATGAGCAGTTCTTC.

The genes are TRBV7-2 and TRBJ1-5; D is undetermined. CDR1 and CDR2 from the germline V gene are SGHTA and FQGNSA. V was clipped by 3 bases and J by 2 bases, with 11 bases between them. The CDR3 has 15 residues. CDR3 region: CASSLQRAGNQPQHF. CDR3 bases: TGTGCCAGCAGCTTGCAGCGAGCGGGCAATCAGCCCCAGCATTTT.

This clone occurred a few times. The sample contains more than one DNA sequence encoding this CDR3. The rearrangement joins TRBV27 to TRBJ2-5, with D possibly matching TRBD1 (6 bases). Between the trimmed V and J ends, which lost 2 bases and 4 bases, there was a span of 8 bases. CDR3 length equals 13 residues. Germline loops: CDR1 MNHEY, CDR2 SMNVEV (reference sequence). CDR3 loop: CASSLTRGETQYF. The CDR3 region has the DNA TGTGCCAGCAGTTTAACCAGGGGAGAGACCCAGTACTTC.

The chain employs TRBV4-2 and TRBJ2-5; 13 bases are a match to TRBD2. This CDR3 contains 16 residues. V lost 2 bases to trimming and J lost 5 bases; unmatched junction nucleotides: 5. Germline V CDR1 and CDR2: LGHNA, YNFKEQ. This CDR3 reads CASSQTSGRGSETQYF. CDR3 bases: TGTGCCAGCAGCCAAACTAGCGGGAGGGGCTCGGAGACCCAGTACTTC.

J is TRBJ1-2 and V is TRBV10-1; D remains unclear. There are 15 residues in the CDR3. Germline CDR1 reads WNHNN; CDR2 reads SYGVQD (reference sequence). V was cut by 3 bases and J by 3 bases, with 14 bases left in between. The CDR3 DNA follows: TGCGCCAGCAGTGAATGCTTGGAGATTGACTATGGCTACACCTTC. This translates into CASSECLEIDYGYTF.

This chain connects TRBV6-1 to TRBJ1-1; TRBD1 matches at 7 bases. CDR3 length equals 14 residues. Germline V gene data show CDR1 as MNHNS and CDR2 as SASEGT. Trimming at V came to 1 base and at J to 1 base, leaving 0 bases not matched to a gene. This CDR3 is CASSEDRGNTEAFF. CDR3 nucleotide sequence: TGTGCCAGCAGTGAAGACAGGGGGAACACTGAAGCTTTCTTT.

The rearrangement joins TRBV6-5 to TRBJ1-1; no definite D call. The CDR3 totals 12 residues. V was clipped by 2 bases and J by 7 bases, with 8 bases between them. Per germline, CDR1 MNHEY and CDR2 SVGAGI. CDR3 protein: CASSYAGFEAFF. The DNA for the CDR3 is TGTGCCAGCAGTTACGCGGGATTTGAAGCTTTCTTT.

This rearrangement joins TRBV19 to TRBJ2-7; no reliable D call. Germline assignment: CDR1 LNHDA and CDR2 SQIVND (reference sequence). This CDR3 comprises 15 residues. Trimming removed 3 bases at V and 2 bases at J, with 14 bases between. The CDR3 coding sequence is TGTGCCAGTAGTATCGCACCGGGCCCCACCTACGAGCAGTACTTC. Translating it yields CASSIAPGPTYEQYF.

The gene calls are TRBV14 and TRBJ2-3; D is possibly TRBD1 (6 bases). Germline CDR1 SGHDN, CDR2 FVKESK. The ends were cut back, 3 bases at V and 4 bases at J, with 14 bases in the middle. CDR3 length: 15 residues. The CDR3: CASSQGTNSADTQYF. The CDR3 DNA sequence: TGTGCCAGCAGCCAGGGGACAAATTCCGCAGATACGCAGTATTTT.

The V and J genes are TRBV6-6 and TRBJ1-4; D uncertain. The V gene lost 4 bases and the J gene lost 5 bases, with 8 bases spanning the gap. Germline values: CDR1 MNHNY, CDR2 SVGAGI (reference sequence). The CDR3 covers 13 residues. The CDR3 sequence is CASSLDGNEKLFF. Written as DNA, the CDR3 is TGTGCCAGCAGTTTGGACGGGAATGAAAAACTGTTTTTT.